Listed here are 4 T cell receptor beta chains from one sample, sequenced in a study of identical twins. TCRdb used MiXCR to reprocess the 5' RACE reads, holding one entry per CDR3 protein. The sample has around 960,000 distinct CDR3 sequences, roughly 12% seen once. This sample also belongs to another study, concerning yellow fever vaccine responses in identical twins.

Sequencing used PBMCs. These TCRs come from a woman in her late teens or twenties in good health.

There are a few counts of this clonotype. This chain links TRBV20-1 with TRBJ2-2; 9 bases agree with TRBD2. Germline lookup yields CDR1 DFQATT and CDR2 SNEGSKA (reference sequence). Trimming took 1 base from V and 6 from J; bases not matched to a gene: 15. The CDR3 covers 18 residues. DNA of the CDR3: TGCAGTGCTAGAGCGGCTAGCGGGACCCGGACGTCGGCCGGGGAGCTGTTTTTT. This translates into CSARAASGTRTSAGELFF.

There are a few counts of this clonotype. CDR3 nucleotides: TGTGCCAGCAGTGAAGAAGGCCCCACTGAAGCTTTCTTT. Translated: CASSEEGPTEAFF. This chain uses TRBV2 with TRBJ1-1; unclear D gene. The CDR3 is made up of 13 amino acids. Germline V CDR1 and CDR2: SNHLY, FYNNEI. V lost 1 base, J lost 4 bases, and 7 bases lay in between.

In this sample, this clonotype turned up a few times. This chain joins TRBV10-1 and TRBJ2-1; D possibly matches TRBD1 or TRBD2 (5 bases each). The CDR3 is 13 residues long. V gave up 10 bases and J gave up 10 bases, with 20 bases separating them. Germline CDR1 reads WNHNN; CDR2 reads SYGVQD (reference sequence). CDR3 nucleotide sequence: TGCGCCACCGCGAGGGGAGCAGGGTTCGAGCAGTTCTTC. It encodes CATARGAGFEQFF.

This clonotype was found a few times. The V gene is TRBV6-2 or TRBV6-3, the J gene TRBJ2-2, with TRBD2 matching over 14 bases. CDR1 is MNHEY and CDR2 is SVGEGT in the germline V gene. Germline trimming cut 0 bases from V and 3 bases from J; bases unmatched to any gene: 9. The CDR3 contains 20 residues. CDR3 loop: CASSYSPPTSGRAYTGELFF. CDR3 nucleotide sequence: TGTGCCAGCAGTTACTCCCCACCGACTAGCGGGAGGGCGTACACCGGGGAGCTGTTTTTT.